A selection of T cell receptor beta chains follows, all from one sample in a study of cytomegalovirus exposure and HLA in healthy donors. Repertoires were generated with immunoSEQ multiplex PCR, while TCRdb's copy carries only in-frame clones and drops some. The sample has 120,000 or so clones, 80% seen once. The sample was PBMCs. Receptor source: a female donor in good health and CMV-seronegative. The CDR3 runs from the conserved cysteine through the conserved F or W. The D gene is left open where the match is weak. Clone size is not always given. Where it is, it says once, few, many or a class for expanded clones.

TRBV2	NA	NA	TRBJ1-1	TGTGCCAGCACCTCAGGGGAGCGGATGAACACTGAAGCTTTCTTT	CASTSGERMNTEAFF
TRBV21-1	once	NA	TRBJ2-1	TGTGCCAGCAGGCCCCTCCTAGCGGGGGACTACAATGAGCAGTTCTTC	CASRPLLAGDYNEQFF
TRBV28	NA	NA	TRBJ2-1	TGTGCCAGCAGCTCCCGGGACTCCACCTACAATGAGCAGTTCTTC	CASSSRDSTYNEQFF
TRBV2	NA	TRBD1	TRBJ2-3	TGTGCCAGCAGCCCCGGGACAGGGTATGGCGATACGCAGTATTTT	CASSPGTGYGDTQYF
TRBV7-9	NA	NA	TRBJ2-7	TGTGCCAGCAGCACGGTGGTCTCCACCTACGAGCAGTACTTC	CASSTVVSTYEQYF
TRBV7-3	NA	NA	TRBJ2-1	TGTGCCAGCACGGAGGGGAGTCTGGGATACAATGAGCAGTTCTTC	CASTEGSLGYNEQFF
TRBV10-3	NA	TRBD2	TRBJ2-5	TGTGCCATCAGGTTAGCGGGAGAAGAGACCCAGTACTTC	CAIRLAGEETQYF
TRBV25-1	NA	NA	TRBJ1-1	TGTGCCAGCAGTGAATTTGGAGCCCAATGGGCTTTCTTT	CASSEFGAQWAFF
TRBV7-3	NA	TRBD1	TRBJ1-3	TGTGCCAAGGGACAGGGGGCGAACACCATATATTTT	CAKGQGANTIYF
TRBV27	NA	NA	TRBJ2-1	TGTGCCAGCTCGGGGGACCGTCGTTATGAGCAGTTCTTC	CASSGDRRYEQFF
TRBV5-1	NA	NA	TRBJ2-7	TGCGCCAGCAGCTTGGAGGCAGGCCTGAGCTCCTACGAGCAGTACTTC	CASSLEAGLSSYEQYF
TRBV5-1	NA	TRBD1	TRBJ2-6	TGCGCCAGCAGCCGGACAGGGAGCTCTGGGGCCAACGTCCTGACTTTC	CASSRTGSSGANVLTF
TRBV2	NA	TRBD2	TRBJ2-3	TGTGCCAGCAAGTCCGGGACTACCCTGGGTACGCAGTATTTT	CASKSGTTLGTQYF
TRBV5-4	NA	TRBD1	TRBJ2-7	TGTGCCAGCAGCGCGAGTGCGGGACAGGGGTCCTACGAGCAGTACTTC	CASSASAGQGSYEQYF
TRBV11-2	NA	TRBD1	TRBJ2-7	TGTGCCAGCAGCCATCCTGGGACAGGGGGCCACGAGCAGTACTTC	CASSHPGTGGHEQYF
TRBV13	NA	NA	TRBJ2-7	TGTGCCAGCAGCTTAAGAAGGAGCTCCTACGAGCAGTACTTC	CASSLRRSSYEQYF
TRBV28	NA	NA	TRBJ2-6	TGTGCCAGCAGGGGACTTCAGGGCTCTGGGGCCAACGTCCTGACTTTC	CASRGLQGSGANVLTF
TRBV18	NA	NA	TRBJ1-2	TGTGCCAGCTCACCACTGGGGCAGGGGAACGAAAATGGCTACACCTTC	CASSPLGQGNENGYTF
TRBV7-9	NA	NA	TRBJ1-1	TGTGCCAGCAGCTTACAGGGAGGCACTGAAGCTTTCTTT	CASSLQGGTEAFF
TRBV2	NA	TRBD1	TRBJ1-4	TGTGCCAGCAGTGTAGAAGGGGGCACTAATGAAAAACTGTTTTTT	CASSVEGGTNEKLFF
TRBV28	once	NA	TRBJ1-5	TGTGCCAGCAAAAAGGGAGGGACCAATCAGCCCCAGCATTTT	CASKKGGTNQPQHF
TRBV5-4	NA	NA	TRBJ2-1	TGTGCCAGCAGCTTGGAAACTAGTGGGTTCAATGAGCAGTTCTTC	CASSLETSGFNEQFF
TRBV9	few	TRBD2	TRBJ2-5	TGTGCCAGCAGCGTAGTTGGAGCGGGGGGATCGGAGACCCAGTACTTC	CASSVVGAGGSETQYF
TRBV30	NA	NA	TRBJ2-7	TGTGCCTGGAGCCGTAGCTACGAGCAGTACTTC	CAWSRSYEQYF
TRBV7-9	NA	NA	TRBJ1-1	TGTGCCAGCAGCTTATTGGGCCCGAACACTGAAGCTTTCTTT	CASSLLGPNTEAFF
TRBV9	NA	TRBD2	TRBJ2-5	TGTGCCAGCAGTCCCCGGCGGGGGGTAGGAGAGACCCAGTACTTC	CASSPRRGVGETQYF
TRBV7-3	NA	NA	TRBJ1-1	TGTGCCAGCAGCCTACTGGCAGGGAGGACTGAAGCTTTCTTT	CASSLLAGRTEAFF
TRBV29-1	NA	NA	TRBJ1-1	TGCAGCGTAGGGGGACAAGCCGTGACTGAAGCTTTCTTT	CSVGGQAVTEAFF
TRBV18	NA	NA	TRBJ2-1	TGTGCCAGCTCACCACTTACAGGGCGGGACAATGAGCAGTTCTTC	CASSPLTGRDNEQFF
TRBV6-1	NA	TRBD2	TRBJ2-1	TGTGCCAGCAGAGCGGCGGGGGGGCCCCACAATGAGCAGTTCTTC	CASRAAGGPHNEQFF
TRBV5-1	NA	TRBD1	TRBJ1-4	TGCGCCAGCAGCCCAGGGGGCCGCGGTACTAATGAAAAACTGTTTTTT	CASSPGGRGTNEKLFF
TRBV7-9	NA	NA	TRBJ2-7	TGTGCCACCGGAACAGGGCGAGAGCAGTACTTC	CATGTGREQYF
TRBV18	NA	NA	TRBJ2-1	TGTGCCAGCTCAATATCCGCACCTACCCTCGCAAACTCCTACAATGAGCAGTTCTTC	CASSISAPTLANSYNEQFF
TRBV5-1	NA	NA	TRBJ2-1	TGCGCCAGCAGTAGAAACAGGGATGAGCAGTTCTTC	CASSRNRDEQFF
TRBV7-8	NA	NA	TRBJ2-5	TGTGCCAGCAGCTTAGTTCAGAACAGGGTCGAGACCCAGTACTTC	CASSLVQNRVETQYF
TRBV6-1	NA	NA	TRBJ1-1	TGTGCCGCCACCGGTTTCGGCACTGAAGCTTTCTTT	CAATGFGTEAFF